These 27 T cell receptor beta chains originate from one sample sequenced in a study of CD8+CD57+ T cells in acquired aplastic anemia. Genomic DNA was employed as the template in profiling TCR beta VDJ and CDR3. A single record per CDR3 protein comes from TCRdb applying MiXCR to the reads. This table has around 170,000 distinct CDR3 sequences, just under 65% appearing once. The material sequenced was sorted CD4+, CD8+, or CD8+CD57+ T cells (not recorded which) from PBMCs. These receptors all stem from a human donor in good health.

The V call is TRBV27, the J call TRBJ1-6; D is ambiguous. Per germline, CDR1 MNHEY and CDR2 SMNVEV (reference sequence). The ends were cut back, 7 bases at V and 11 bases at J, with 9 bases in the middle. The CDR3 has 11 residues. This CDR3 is CASTPSPPLHF. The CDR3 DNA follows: TGTGCCAGCACCCCCAGTCCACCCCTCCACTTT.

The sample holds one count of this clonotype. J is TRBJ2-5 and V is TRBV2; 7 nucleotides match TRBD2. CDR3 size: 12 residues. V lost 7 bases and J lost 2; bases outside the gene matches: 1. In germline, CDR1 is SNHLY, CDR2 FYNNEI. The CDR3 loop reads CASMGGQETQYF. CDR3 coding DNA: TGTGCCAGCATGGGGGGGCAAGAGACCCAGTACTTC.

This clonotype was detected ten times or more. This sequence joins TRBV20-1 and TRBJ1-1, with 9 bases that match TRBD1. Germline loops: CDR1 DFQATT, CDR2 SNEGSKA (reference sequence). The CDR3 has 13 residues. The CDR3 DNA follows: TGCAGAGTGACAGGGGGGATGAACACTGAAGCTTTCTTT. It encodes CRVTGGMNTEAFF.

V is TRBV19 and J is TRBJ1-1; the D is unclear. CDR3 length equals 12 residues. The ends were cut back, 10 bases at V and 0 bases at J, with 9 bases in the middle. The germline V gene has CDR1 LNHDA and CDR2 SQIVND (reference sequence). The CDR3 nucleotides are TGTGCCACTTCGGGTCTGAACACTGAAGCTTTCTTT. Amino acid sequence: CATSGLNTEAFF.

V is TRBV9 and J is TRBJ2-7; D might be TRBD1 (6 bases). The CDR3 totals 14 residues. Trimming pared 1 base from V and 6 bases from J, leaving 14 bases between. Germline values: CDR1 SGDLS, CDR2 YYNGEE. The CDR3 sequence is CASSVQGKSGEQYF. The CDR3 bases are TGTGCCAGCAGCGTACAGGGGAAGTCTGGCGAGCAGTACTTC.

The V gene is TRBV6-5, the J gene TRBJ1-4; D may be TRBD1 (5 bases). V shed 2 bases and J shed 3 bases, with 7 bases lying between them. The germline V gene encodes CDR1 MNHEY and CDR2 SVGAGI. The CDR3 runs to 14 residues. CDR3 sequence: CASSYGGSNEKLFF. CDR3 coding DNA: TGTGCCAGCAGTTACGGGGGGTCTAATGAAAAACTGTTTTTT.

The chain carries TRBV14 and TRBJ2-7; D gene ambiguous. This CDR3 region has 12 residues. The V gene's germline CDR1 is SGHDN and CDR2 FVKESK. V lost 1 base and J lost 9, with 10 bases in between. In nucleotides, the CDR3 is TGTGCCAGCAGCCAAGTGGCAATATGGCAGTACTTC. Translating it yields CASSQVAIWQYF.

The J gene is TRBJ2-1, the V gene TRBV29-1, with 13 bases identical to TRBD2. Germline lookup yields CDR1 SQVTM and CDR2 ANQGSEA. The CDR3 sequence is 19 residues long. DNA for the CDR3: TGCAGTGCCCCCTGGGGGGGACTAGCGGGGCCGAGCTCCTACAATGAGCAGTTCTTC. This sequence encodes CSAPWGGLAGPSSYNEQFF.

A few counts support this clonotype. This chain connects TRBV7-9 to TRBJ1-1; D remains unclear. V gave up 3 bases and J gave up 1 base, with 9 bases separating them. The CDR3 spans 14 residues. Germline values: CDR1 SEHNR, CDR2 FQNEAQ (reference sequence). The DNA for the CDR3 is TGTGCCAGCAGCTTGCAGGCCACGAACACTGAAGCTTTCTTT. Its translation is CASSLQATNTEAFF.

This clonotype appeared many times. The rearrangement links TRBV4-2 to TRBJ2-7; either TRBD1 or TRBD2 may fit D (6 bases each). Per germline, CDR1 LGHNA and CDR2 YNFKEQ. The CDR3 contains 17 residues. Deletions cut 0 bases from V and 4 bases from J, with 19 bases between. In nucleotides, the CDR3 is TGTGCCAGCAGCCAAGAGGGGGTGATAGGGGGGCGGTACGAGCAGTACTTC. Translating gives CASSQEGVIGGRYEQYF.

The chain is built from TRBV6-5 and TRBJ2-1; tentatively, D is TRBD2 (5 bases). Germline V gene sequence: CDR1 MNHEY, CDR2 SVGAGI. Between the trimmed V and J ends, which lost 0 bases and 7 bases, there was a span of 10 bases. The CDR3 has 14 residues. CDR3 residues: CASSYSRLQNEQFF. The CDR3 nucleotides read TGTGCCAGCAGTTACTCGAGACTACAGAATGAGCAGTTCTTC.

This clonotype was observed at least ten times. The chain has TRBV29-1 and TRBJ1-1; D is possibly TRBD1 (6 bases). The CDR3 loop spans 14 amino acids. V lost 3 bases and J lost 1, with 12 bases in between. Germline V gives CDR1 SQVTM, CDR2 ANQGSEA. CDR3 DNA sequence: TGCAGCGTTGAGTGGGACAACAAGAACACTGAAGCTTTCTTT. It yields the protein CSVEWDNKNTEAFF.

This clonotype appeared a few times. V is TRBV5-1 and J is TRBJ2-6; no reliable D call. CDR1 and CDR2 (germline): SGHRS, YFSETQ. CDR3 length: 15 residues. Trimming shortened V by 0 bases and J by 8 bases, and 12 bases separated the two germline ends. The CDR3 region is CASSLEQSPTNVLTF. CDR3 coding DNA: TGCGCCAGCAGCTTGGAACAGAGCCCTACCAACGTCCTGACTTTC.

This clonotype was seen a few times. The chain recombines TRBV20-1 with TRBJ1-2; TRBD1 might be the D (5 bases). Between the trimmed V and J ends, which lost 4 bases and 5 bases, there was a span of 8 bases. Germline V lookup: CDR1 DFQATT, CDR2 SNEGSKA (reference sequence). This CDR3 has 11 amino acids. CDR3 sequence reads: CSANGGYGYTF. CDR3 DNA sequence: TGCAGTGCTAACGGGGGTTATGGCTACACCTTC.

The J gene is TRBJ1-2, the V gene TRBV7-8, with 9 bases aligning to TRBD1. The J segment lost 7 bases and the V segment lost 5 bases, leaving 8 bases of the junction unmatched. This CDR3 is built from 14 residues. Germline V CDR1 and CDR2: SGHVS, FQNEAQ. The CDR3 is CASSPGDRVAGYTF. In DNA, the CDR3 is TGTGCCAGCAGCCCCGGGGACAGGGTAGCTGGCTACACCTTC. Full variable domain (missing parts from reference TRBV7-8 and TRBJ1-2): GAGVSQSPRYKVAKRGQDVALRCDPISGHVSLFWYQQALGQGPEFLTYFQNEAQLDKSGLPSDRFFAERPEGSVSTLKIQRTQQEDSAVYLCASSPGDRVAGYTFGSGTRLTVV.

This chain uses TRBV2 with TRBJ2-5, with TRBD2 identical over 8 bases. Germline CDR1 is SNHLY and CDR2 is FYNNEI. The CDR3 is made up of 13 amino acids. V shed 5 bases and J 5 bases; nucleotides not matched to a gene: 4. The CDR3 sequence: CASSWTSFETQYF. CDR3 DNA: TGTGCCAGCAGTTGGACTAGCTTCGAGACCCAGTACTTC.

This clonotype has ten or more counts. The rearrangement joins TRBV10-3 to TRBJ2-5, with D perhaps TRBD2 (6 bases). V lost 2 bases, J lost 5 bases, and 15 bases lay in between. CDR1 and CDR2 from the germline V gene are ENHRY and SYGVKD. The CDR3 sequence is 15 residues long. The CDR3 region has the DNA TGTGCCATCAGTGAGCCGGCGACGGAGGGGGAGACCCAGTACTTC. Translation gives CAISEPATEGETQYF.

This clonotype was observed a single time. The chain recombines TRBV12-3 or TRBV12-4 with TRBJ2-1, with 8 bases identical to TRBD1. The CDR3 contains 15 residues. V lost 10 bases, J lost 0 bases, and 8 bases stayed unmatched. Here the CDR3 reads CATHDRGDSYNEQFF. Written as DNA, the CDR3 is TGTGCCACCCACGACAGGGGCGACTCCTACAATGAGCAGTTCTTC.

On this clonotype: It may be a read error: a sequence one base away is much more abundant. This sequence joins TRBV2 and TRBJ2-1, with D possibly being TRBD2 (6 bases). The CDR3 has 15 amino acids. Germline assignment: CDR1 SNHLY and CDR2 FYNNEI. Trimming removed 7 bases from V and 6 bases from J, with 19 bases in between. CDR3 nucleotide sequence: TGTGCCAGCAACCTAGACGGACGGGAGTGCAATGAGCAGTTCTTC. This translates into CASNLDGRECNEQFF.

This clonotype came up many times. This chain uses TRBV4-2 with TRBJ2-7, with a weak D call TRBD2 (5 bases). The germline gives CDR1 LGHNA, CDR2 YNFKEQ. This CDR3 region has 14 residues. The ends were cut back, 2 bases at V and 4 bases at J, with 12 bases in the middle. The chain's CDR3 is CASSQPGTDYEQYF. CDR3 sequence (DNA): TGTGCCAGCAGCCAACCGGGAACCGATTACGAGCAGTACTTC.

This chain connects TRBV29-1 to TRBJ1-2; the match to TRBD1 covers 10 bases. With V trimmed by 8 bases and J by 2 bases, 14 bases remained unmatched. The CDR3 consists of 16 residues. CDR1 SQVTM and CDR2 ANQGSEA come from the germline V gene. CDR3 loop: CSIMGGTGVLNYGYTF. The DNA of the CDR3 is TGCAGCATAATGGGCGGGACAGGGGTTTTGAACTATGGCTACACCTTC.

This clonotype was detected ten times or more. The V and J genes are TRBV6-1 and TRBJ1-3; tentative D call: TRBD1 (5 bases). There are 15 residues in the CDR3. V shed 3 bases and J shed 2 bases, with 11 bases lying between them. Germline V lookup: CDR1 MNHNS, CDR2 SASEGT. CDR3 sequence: CASSDSLGAGNTIYF. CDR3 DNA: TGTGCCAGCAGTGATTCCTTAGGGGCTGGAAACACCATATATTTT.

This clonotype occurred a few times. Here the CDR3 DNA reads TGTGCCACCAGCAGATGGGACAGCGGCTACGAGCAGTACTTC. As protein: CATSRWDSGYEQYF. The chain is built from TRBV15 and TRBJ2-7, with TRBD1 identical over 7 bases. This CDR3 has 14 residues. Germline CDR1 is LNHNV and CDR2 is YYDKDF (reference sequence). J was trimmed by 3 bases and V by 2 bases; bases with no gene match: 4.

The CDR3: CASSIDLPGQETQYF. For the CDR3, the DNA is TGTGCCAGTAGTATAGATCTCCCGGGACAAGAGACCCAGTACTTC. V is TRBV19 and J is TRBJ2-5, with TRBD2 as a possible D gene (5 bases). Germline-derived CDR1 and CDR2 are LNHDA and SQIVND (reference sequence). The CDR3 loop spans 15 amino acids. Trimming cost V 0 bases and J 2 bases, with 10 bases left between them. Full variable domain (outside the CDR3, taken from reference TRBV19 and TRBJ2-5): DGGITQSPKYLFRKEGQNVTLSCEQNLNHDAMYWYRQDPGQGLRLIYYSQIVNDFQKGDIAEGYSVSREKKESFPLTVTSAQKNPTAFYLCASSIDLPGQETQYFGPGTRLLVL.

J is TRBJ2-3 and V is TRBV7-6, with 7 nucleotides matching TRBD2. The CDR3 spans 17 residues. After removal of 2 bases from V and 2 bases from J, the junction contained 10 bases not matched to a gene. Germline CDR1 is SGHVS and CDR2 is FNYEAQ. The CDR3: CASSLTLAERYTDTQYF. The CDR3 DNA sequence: TGTGCCAGCAGCTTAACCCTAGCGGAGAGGTACACAGATACGCAGTATTTT.

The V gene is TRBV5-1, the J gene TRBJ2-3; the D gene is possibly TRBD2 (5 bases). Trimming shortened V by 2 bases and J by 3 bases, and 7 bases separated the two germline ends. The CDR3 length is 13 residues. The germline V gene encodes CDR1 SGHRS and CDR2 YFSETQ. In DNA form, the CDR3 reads TGCGCCAGCAGCTTAACTAGGACAGATACGCAGTATTTT. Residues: CASSLTRTDTQYF. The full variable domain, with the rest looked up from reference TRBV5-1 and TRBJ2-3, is KAGVTQTPRYLIKTRGQQVTLSCSPISGHRSVSWYQQTPGQGLQFLFEYFSETQRNKGNFPGRFSGRQFSNSRSEMNVSTLELGDSALYLCASSLTRTDTQYFGPGTRLTVL.

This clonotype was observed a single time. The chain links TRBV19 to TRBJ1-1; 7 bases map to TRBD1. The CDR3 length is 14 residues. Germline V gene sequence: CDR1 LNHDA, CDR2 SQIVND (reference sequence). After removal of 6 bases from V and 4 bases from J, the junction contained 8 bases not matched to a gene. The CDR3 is CASSRQGRSTEAFF. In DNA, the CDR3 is TGTGCCAGTAGCAGACAGGGTCGGAGCACTGAAGCTTTCTTT.